The 25 T cell receptor beta chains listed next were all sequenced from one sample in a study of T cell repertoires in cytomegalovirus infection. TCRdb re-called the reads through MiXCR, storing one row per CDR3 protein. Of 650,000 to 900,000 distinct CDR3 sequences listed, approximately 30% are singletons. No antigen is known for these receptors. Sequencing used cultured CD8+ T cells from PBMCs, obtained from culture after CMV antigen stimulation. All receptors come from a human donor in good health (CMV status not recorded). Some clones in this sample may be carry-over from other donors' samples.

This chain uses TRBV20-1 with TRBJ2-1; the match to TRBD2 covers 8 bases. The germline CDR1 and CDR2 sequences are DFQATT and SNEGSKA (reference sequence). The CDR3 runs to 14 residues. V dropped 6 bases and J dropped 8; count of bases not matched to a gene: 12. In DNA, the CDR3 is TGCAGTGCCGCCCAGGCGGGGGGTTTCTATGAGCAGTTCTTC. Its protein is CSAAQAGGFYEQFF.

The V and J genes are TRBV19 and TRBJ1-5, with unresolved D. This CDR3 contains 16 residues. V was cut by 3 bases and J by 0 bases, with 12 bases left in between. From germline, CDR1 is LNHDA and CDR2 SQIVND (reference sequence). For the CDR3, the DNA is TGTGCCAGTAGTATTAGTGGGGATTATAGCAATCAGCCCCAGCATTTT. It encodes CASSISGDYSNQPQHF.

This clonotype has more than one count but fewer than ten. The chain is built from TRBV9 and TRBJ2-3; D gene unclear. Trimming removed 0 bases from V and 0 bases from J, with 5 bases in between. The CDR3 sequence is 14 residues long. Germline-derived CDR1 and CDR2 are SGDLS and YYNGEE. The CDR3 nucleotides read TGTGCCAGCAGCGTAGCGGGCAGCACAGATACGCAGTATTTT. It specifies CASSVAGSTDTQYF.

The J gene is TRBJ1-1, the V gene TRBV6-2 or TRBV6-3; 12 nucleotides align to TRBD1. V shed 6 bases, J shed 6 bases, and the junction held 5 bases outside the gene matches. Germline V gives CDR1 MNHEY, CDR2 SVGEGT. This CDR3 has 14 amino acids. Written as DNA, the CDR3 is TGTGCCAGCAGATCCGGGACAGGGGGCCCTGAAGCTTTCTTT. Its protein product is CASRSGTGGPEAFF.

This clonotype was seen more than once but under ten times. V and J are TRBV7-3 and TRBJ2-1; 9 nucleotides agree with TRBD2. The CDR3 length is 18 residues. V gave up 2 bases and J gave up 4 bases; unmatched junction bases: 12. Germline CDR1 is SGHTA and CDR2 is FQGTGA. The CDR3 nucleotides read TGTGCCAGCAGCTTAGGTGCTATAGCGGGGGCAAAGTACAATGAGCAGTTCTTC. The encoded protein is CASSLGAIAGAKYNEQFF.

This clonotype turned up a few times. The V call is TRBV6-5, the J call TRBJ2-2; D call uncertain. The CDR3 extends over 14 amino acids. CDR1 and CDR2 from the germline V gene are MNHEY and SVGAGI. V was clipped by 3 bases and J by 2 bases, with 7 bases between them. CDR3 sequence (DNA): TGTGCCAGCAGTTATATGACCAACACCGGGGAGCTGTTTTTT. Translating it yields CASSYMTNTGELFF.

The chain recombines TRBV6-8 with TRBJ2-1; D may be TRBD1 (6 bases). CDR1 and CDR2 (germline): MNHGY, SAAAGT. The CDR3 contains 15 residues. V dropped 5 bases and J dropped 5 bases, with 16 bases sitting between them. The CDR3: CASSVSGARNNEQFF. The CDR3 coding sequence is TGTGCCAGCAGTGTATCAGGGGCCAGGAACAATGAGCAGTTCTTC.

This clonotype has at least ten counts. J is TRBJ2-3 and V is TRBV7-9, with 10 bases aligning to TRBD2. The CDR3 sequence is 15 residues long. From germline, CDR1 is SEHNR and CDR2 FQNEAQ (reference sequence). J gave up 2 bases and V 6 bases, and 5 bases lay outside the gene matches. CDR3 protein: CASRTLAGDTDTQYF. The CDR3 DNA sequence: TGTGCCAGCAGAACCCTAGCGGGGGACACAGATACGCAGTATTTT. The full variable domain, its missing parts supplied by reference TRBV7-9 and TRBJ2-3, is DTGVSQNPRHKITKRGQNVTFRCDPISEHNRLYWYRQTLGQGPEFLTYFQNEAQLEKSRLLSDRFSAERPKGSFSTLEIQRTEQGDSAMYLCASRTLAGDTDTQYFGPGTRLTVL.

This chain joins TRBV4-2 and TRBJ2-1; TRBD2 matches 8 bases. Losses at the gene ends were 1 base for V and 0 bases for J; bases not matched to a gene: 8. The V gene's germline CDR1 is LGHNA and CDR2 YNFKEQ. This CDR3 spans 18 amino acids. The CDR3 nucleotides read TGTGCCAGCAGCCAAGGGCTAGCGGGTTTCAGCTCCTACAATGAGCAGTTCTTC. This encodes CASSQGLAGFSSYNEQFF.

This clonotype was detected ten times or more. The chain carries TRBV7-6 and TRBJ2-1, with D possibly called TRBD1 or TRBD2 (6 bases each). V was pared by 1 base and J by 0 bases, with 22 bases between. The CDR3 sequence is 20 residues long. Germline assignment: CDR1 SGHVS and CDR2 FNYEAQ. CDR3 residues: CASSLESPWGAGGSYNEQFF. The CDR3, as DNA: TGTGCCAGCAGCTTAGAATCCCCCTGGGGGGCCGGGGGCTCCTACAATGAGCAGTTCTTC.

This clonotype was counted a single time. A much larger clonotype is one base distant, so this may be a read error. V and J are TRBV12-3 or TRBV12-4 and TRBJ1-2; 10 nucleotides agree with TRBD1. The CDR3 spans 13 residues. Here the CDR3 DNA reads TGTGCCAACAGTGGGGACAGGGGAGGTGGCTACACCTTC. Translated: CANSGDRGGGYTF.

The chain couples TRBV15 to TRBJ2-6; D perhaps matches TRBD1 (5 bases). Trimming took 5 bases from V and 2 from J, leaving 22 bases between them. The V gene's germline CDR1 is LNHNV and CDR2 YYDKDF (reference sequence). CDR3 size: 19 residues. This CDR3 is CATSLLSQGLGTGANVLTF. Written as DNA, the CDR3 is TGTGCCACCAGCCTTCTCTCGCAGGGCCTAGGGACTGGGGCCAACGTCCTGACTTTC.

V and J are TRBV28 and TRBJ2-7; TRBD2 is a possible D gene (6 bases). The CDR3 has 14 amino acids. V shed 2 bases and J shed 4 bases, with 12 bases lying between them. Germline V gives CDR1 MDHEN, CDR2 SYDVKM. CDR3 in DNA: TGTGCCAGCAGTTTAGGGACGGGGGTATACGAGCAGTACGTC. Amino acid sequence: CASSLGTGVYEQYV.

The table lists this clonotype with a few counts. V gene TRBV19 combines with J gene TRBJ1-5, with 7 bases lining up with TRBD1. The V gene's germline CDR1 is LNHDA and CDR2 SQIVND (reference sequence). V lost 5 bases, J lost 3 bases, and 7 bases stayed unmatched. CDR3 length: 15 amino acids. The CDR3 sequence: CASSPRDSNNQPQHF. The CDR3 DNA is TGTGCCAGTAGTCCCCGGGACAGCAACAATCAGCCCCAGCATTTT.

The rearrangement joins TRBV20-1 to TRBJ2-7; D is unclear. This CDR3 is 9 amino acids long. From germline, CDR1 is DFQATT and CDR2 SNEGSKA (reference sequence). Trimming stripped 3 bases from V and 7 bases from J, with 4 bases between. The CDR3 sequence: CSASREQYV. The CDR3 DNA reads as TGCAGTGCTAGTCGGGAGCAGTACGTC.

The chain is built from TRBV6-1 and TRBJ2-5; 11 bases align to TRBD1. V lost 6 bases, J lost 4 bases, and 7 bases stayed unmatched. The germline V gene encodes CDR1 MNHNS and CDR2 SASEGT. The CDR3 length is 15 residues. CDR3: CASRAGQGVLETQYF. DNA of the CDR3: TGTGCCAGCAGAGCGGGACAGGGGGTTTTAGAGACCCAGTACTTC.

V usage is TRBV6-2 or TRBV6-3 and J usage is TRBJ2-2, with 9 bases that match TRBD1. CDR3 length equals 16 residues. J lost 5 bases, V lost 5 bases, and 9 bases had no gene match. From germline, CDR1 is MNHEY and CDR2 SVGEGT. The CDR3: CASSTPGQGLTGELFF. In DNA, the CDR3 is TGTGCCAGCAGTACCCCGGGACAGGGTTTAACCGGGGAGCTGTTTTTT.

The chain recombines TRBV7-6 with TRBJ2-3; D ambiguous. Germline CDR1 SGHVS, CDR2 FNYEAQ. The CDR3 has 15 residues. V lost 1 base and J lost 2, with 10 bases in between. CDR3 coding DNA: TGTGCCAGCAGCTTAGTTTCTAATCTCACAGATACGCAGTATTTT. Protein: CASSLVSNLTDTQYF.

The chain uses TRBV18 and TRBJ1-1, with a possible D match to TRBD1 (5 bases). This CDR3 has 18 residues. Looked up from germline, CDR1 is KGHSH and CDR2 is LQKENI. V lost 3 bases and J 3 bases, leaving 23 bases between the germline ends. The CDR3 nucleotides read TGTGCCAGCTCACCTCAAGAAGGGACCGGAGGTGGGGACACTGAAGCTTTCTTT. It yields the protein CASSPQEGTGGGDTEAFF.

This clonotype was seen only a few times. The CDR3 spells CASSPRAYSYEQYF. CDR3 DNA sequence: TGTGCCAGCAGCCCGCGGGCCTATAGCTACGAGCAGTACTTC. V usage is TRBV7-6 and J usage is TRBJ2-7; TRBD2 is a possible D gene (5 bases). Trimming stripped 5 bases from V and 3 bases from J, with 14 bases between. This CDR3 contains 14 residues. The germline CDR1 and CDR2 sequences are SGHVS and FNYEAQ.

This clonotype was observed a few times. V usage is TRBV2 and J usage is TRBJ2-5; D perhaps matches TRBD2 (5 bases). CDR1 and CDR2 (germline): SNHLY, FYNNEI. The CDR3 has 13 amino acids. Between the trimmed V and J ends, which lost 8 bases and 4 bases, there was a span of 14 bases. CDR3 residues: CASGKSRGETQYF. The CDR3, as DNA: TGTGCCAGCGGTAAAAGCCGGGGAGAGACCCAGTACTTC.

This clonotype was detected a few times. The CDR3 nucleotides are TGTGCCAGCAGCCTAAGCGATTACTCTGGAAACACCATATATTTT. Protein: CASSLSDYSGNTIYF. The J gene is TRBJ1-3, the V gene TRBV7-2, with D uncertain. Trimming removed 5 bases from V and 0 bases from J, with 11 bases in between. Germline V gives CDR1 SGHTA, CDR2 FQGNSA. This CDR3 has 15 amino acids. Combining the CDR3 with reference TRBV7-2 and TRBJ1-3 gives the whole variable domain GAGVSQSPSNKVTEKGKDVELRCDPISGHTALYWYRQSLGQGLEFLIYFQGNSAPDKSGLPSDRFSAERTGGSVSTLTIQRTQQEDSAVYLCASSLSDYSGNTIYFGEGSWLTVV.

This clonotype showed up just a few times. The chain couples TRBV5-1 to TRBJ1-3, with D perhaps matching TRBD1 (5 bases). The CDR3 loop spans 15 amino acids. Trimming stripped 4 bases from V and 1 base from J, with 12 bases between. Looked up from germline, CDR1 is SGHRS and CDR2 is YFSETQ. The CDR3 nucleotides read TGCGCCAGCAGCCCTCGTGGGACGTCTGGAAACACCATATATTTT. Residues: CASSPRGTSGNTIYF.

This clonotype was recorded a few times. The chain couples TRBV27 to TRBJ1-5; tentative D call: TRBD1 (5 bases). Germline V gives CDR1 MNHEY, CDR2 SMNVEV (reference sequence). CDR3 length equals 18 residues. V dropped 7 bases and J dropped 3 bases, with 25 bases sitting between them. As DNA, the CDR3 is TGTGCCAGCACTACTTTCGGAGCAGGGTTCGGAAACAATCAGCCCCAGCATTTT. Protein sequence: CASTTFGAGFGNNQPQHF.

This clonotype came up many times. The rearrangement uses TRBV7-9 and TRBJ2-1, with unresolved D. There are 13 residues in the CDR3. V was trimmed by 3 bases and J by 0 bases, leaving 3 bases between them. The germline V gene encodes CDR1 SEHNR and CDR2 FQNEAQ (reference sequence). DNA of the CDR3: TGTGCCAGCAGCTTTGACTCCTACAATGAGCAGTTCTTC. Its translation: CASSFDSYNEQFF.